The clone carrying this T cell receptor (beta chain) occurred a few times. Antigen specificity is unknown. The iRepertoire nested amplicon-rescue multiplex PCR amplified TCR alpha and beta CDR3s from RNA. Tissue mRNA or PBMC total RNA, roughly 85-450 ng, went into one-step reverse transcription and amplification. Each CDR3 protein is one row after TCRdb ran MiXCR on the multiplex PCR reads. This sample carries 300,000 to 450,000 distinct CDR3 sequences, 41% of them seen once, and the ten largest clones take around 12%. The data are from a study of glioma-infiltrating T cells. Study overall: Presurgical dexamethasone in glioma patients lasted six or fewer days. Findings of the study overall: Tissue and blood shared very few CDR3 sequences. Tissue-blood divergence was below expectation in non-neoplastic patients, above in gliomas.

The CDR3 consists of 12 residues. Germline CDR1 is SGHTA and CDR2 is FQGNSA. The V and J ends lost 1 base and 1 base respectively, with 2 bases between them. Sequencing input: glioma tissue, nonneoplastic brain tissue, or PBMCs (not recorded which). The sequence came from a human donor with low-grade glioma or glioblastoma, undergoing nonglioma brain surgery, or in good health (not recorded which). The chain is built from TRBV7-2 and TRBJ2-7; D call uncertain. CDR3 sequence: CASSLESYEQYF. The CDR3 nucleotides are TGTGCCAGCAGCTTAGAATCCTACGAGCAGTACTTC.